The 24 T cell receptor beta chains below come from one sample, sequenced in a study of pediatric ulcerative colitis. Clones were read by immunoSEQ multiplex PCR, and TCRdb kept only the in-frame ones, dropping some. The sample comprises tens of thousands of clones, 65% to 85% of which are singletons, and approximately 9% rests with the top ten. During colonoscopy, one to two rectal pinch biopsies were collected. Source material: gut tissue. All receptors derive from a boy aged 5-17 years with severe ulcerative colitis.

The V gene is TRBV28, the J gene TRBJ2-7; TRBD1 or TRBD2 may be the D gene (5 bases each). Trimming pared 3 bases from V and 3 bases from J, leaving 15 bases between. Germline V CDR1 and CDR2: MDHEN, SYDVKM. This CDR3 region has 15 residues. The CDR3 reads CASSFIRGGFYEQYF. CDR3 bases: TGTGCCAGCAGTTTTATCCGGGGCGGATTCTACGAGCAGTACTTC.

The chain combines TRBV2 with TRBJ1-5; 7 nucleotides align to TRBD1. There are 15 residues in the CDR3. After removal of 6 bases from V and 3 bases from J, the junction contained 8 bases not matched to a gene. Germline-derived CDR1 and CDR2 are SNHLY and FYNNEI. CDR3 in DNA: TGTGCCAGCAGCGCACAACAGGGGTTCAATCAGCCCCAGCATTTT. It encodes CASSAQQGFNQPQHF.

This chain joins TRBV9 and TRBJ1-5; D might be TRBD1 (6 bases). The CDR3 is 13 amino acids. Trimming removed 3 bases at V and 3 bases at J, with 7 bases between. CDR1 is SGDLS, CDR2 YYNGEE, per germline. CDR3 sequence: CASSAGVNQPQHF. DNA of the CDR3: TGTGCCAGCAGCGCAGGGGTCAATCAGCCCCAGCATTTT.

The genes are TRBV2 and TRBJ1-5; D is unclear. This CDR3 is 15 amino acids long. CDR1 is SNHLY and CDR2 is FYNNEI in the germline V gene. Trimming cost V 4 bases and J 0 bases, with 10 bases left between them. For the CDR3, the DNA is TGTGCCAGCAGTGTATGGAGGGATAGCAATCAGCCCCAGCATTTT. Amino acids: CASSVWRDSNQPQHF.

The chain is built from TRBV13 and TRBJ2-2; D remains ambiguous. CDR3 length: 14 residues. Trimming pared 5 bases from V and 1 base from J, leaving 8 bases between. In germline, CDR1 is PRHDT, CDR2 FYEKMQ (reference sequence). The CDR3 is CASSVEGNTGELFF. The CDR3 DNA is TGTGCCAGCAGCGTAGAAGGGAACACCGGGGAGCTGTTTTTT.

The V call is TRBV7-2, the J call TRBJ1-3; D gene uncertain. Per the germline V gene, CDR1 is SGHTA and CDR2 is FQGNSA. This CDR3 has 17 amino acids. V shed 0 bases and J shed 0 bases, with 12 bases lying between them. The CDR3: CASSLAGSDHSGNTIYF. The CDR3, as DNA: TGTGCCAGCAGCTTAGCAGGCAGCGACCACTCTGGAAACACCATATATTTT.

This clone has a handful of counts. The chain is built from TRBV9 and TRBJ2-3; 9 bases are a match to TRBD1. CDR1 SGDLS and CDR2 YYNGEE come from the germline V gene. The CDR3 length is 15 residues. Trimming took 2 bases from V and 4 from J; bases not matched to a gene: 5. CDR3 residues: CASSVGQGNSDTQYF. CDR3 in DNA: TGTGCCAGCAGCGTGGGACAGGGTAATTCAGATACGCAGTATTTT.

V usage is TRBV15 and J usage is TRBJ2-7, with 9 bases matching TRBD1. The germline CDR1 and CDR2 sequences are LNHNV and YYDKDF (reference sequence). V lost 5 bases and J lost 2; bases outside the gene matches: 4. This CDR3 has 14 residues. CDR3 in amino acids: CATSVRTGAYEQYF. CDR3 DNA sequence: TGTGCCACCAGCGTCCGGACAGGGGCCTACGAGCAGTACTTC.

The chain carries TRBV2 and TRBJ2-5; D remains ambiguous. The CDR3 is 11 amino acids. CDR1 SNHLY and CDR2 FYNNEI come from the germline V gene. The V end was cut by 6 bases, the J end by 1 base, with 3 bases between. The DNA for the CDR3 is TGTGCCAGCAGCCTCCAAGAGACCCAGTACTTC. It translates to CASSLQETQYF.

V usage is TRBV18 and J usage is TRBJ2-3; unclear D gene. The V end was cut by 3 bases, the J end by 0 bases, with 13 bases between. The CDR3 covers 16 residues. Germline V gene data show CDR1 as KGHSH and CDR2 as LQKENI. CDR3 nucleotide sequence: TGTGCCAGCTCACCCCTCCGCCTACCGAGCACAGATACGCAGTATTTT. Its protein product is CASSPLRLPSTDTQYF.

The chain carries TRBV6-4 and TRBJ2-1; a weak D match, TRBD2 (6 bases). Per germline, CDR1 MRHNA and CDR2 SNTAGT. Trimming shortened V by 5 bases and J by 3 bases, and 17 bases separated the two germline ends. This CDR3 is built from 16 residues. The CDR3 nucleotides are TGTGCCAGCAGTACGTTTTATAACGGGGGCTACAATGAGCAGTTCTTC. Its protein product is CASSTFYNGGYNEQFF.

V usage is TRBV7-8 and J usage is TRBJ1-2; D is unresolved. This CDR3 has 14 residues. Trimming removed 5 bases from V and 0 bases from J, with 10 bases in between. Germline CDR1 is SGHVS and CDR2 is FQNEAQ. CDR3 in amino acids: CASSPTSSNYGYTF. The CDR3 DNA reads as TGTGCCAGCAGCCCAACCTCTTCTAACTATGGCTACACCTTC.

This clone was found once. Since no conserved phenylalanine or tryptophan closes the CDR3, a read error is the likely cause. The chain's CDR3 is CASSHEWESYNSPLHL. CDR3 DNA sequence: TGTGCCAGCAGTCACGAATGGGAGTCCTATAATTCACCCCTCCACCTT. The chain combines TRBV6-6 with TRBJ1-6; no reliable D call. V was cut by 5 bases and J by 1 base, with 12 bases left in between. This CDR3 is built from 16 residues. CDR1 is MNHNY, CDR2 SVGAGI, per germline (reference sequence).

The V and J genes are TRBV30 and TRBJ1-2; 8 bases align to TRBD1. Germline V gene data show CDR1 as GTSNPN and CDR2 as SVGIG (reference sequence). The CDR3 is 12 amino acids. The ends lost 3 bases at V and 3 bases at J; junction bases unmatched: 0. CDR3 protein: CAWRGQDYGYTF. In DNA, the CDR3 is TGTGCCTGGAGGGGACAGGACTATGGCTACACCTTC.

The chain couples TRBV2 to TRBJ2-1, with TRBD2 as a possible D gene (5 bases). Germline V lookup: CDR1 SNHLY, CDR2 FYNNEI. The CDR3 length is 15 residues. The V end lost 11 bases, the J end lost 2 bases, and 19 bases lay between the germline ends. The CDR3 DNA sequence: TGTGCCGGCACCCCCGCGGGTTCTACCTACAATGAGCAGTTCTTC. It yields the protein CAGTPAGSTYNEQFF.

For this clone: This is likely a read error, given that the CDR3 carries no conserved phenylalanine or tryptophan at its end. The chain couples TRBV5-3 to TRBJ1-6; TRBD1 aligns across 8 bases. TRBV5-3 is placed among ORFs of uncertain function. CDR3 length equals 16 residues. V lost 1 base, J lost 7 bases, and 7 bases stayed unmatched. The CDR3 coding sequence is TGTGCCAGAAGCTTGACCCCAGGGGGCGGCAATTCACCCCTCCACCTT. It is translated as CARSLTPGGGNSPLHL.

Here the CDR3 reads CASSLVRGRTEAFF. CDR3 DNA: TGTGCCAGCAGCTTGGTCAGGGGGCGCACTGAAGCTTTCTTT. The chain carries TRBV5-5 and TRBJ1-1, with 8 bases that match TRBD1. Germline lookup yields CDR1 SGHKS and CDR2 YYEKEE (reference sequence). Trimming cost V 0 bases and J 4 bases; bases outside gene matches: 2. There are 14 residues in the CDR3.

In this sample, this clone turned up a few times. The J gene is TRBJ2-7, the V gene TRBV28; 7 bases are a match to TRBD1. V shed 6 bases and J 1 base; nucleotides not matched to a gene: 0. The CDR3 has 12 residues. Germline values: CDR1 MDHEN, CDR2 SYDVKM. This CDR3 is CASRTGSYEQYF. In nucleotides, the CDR3 is TGTGCCAGCAGGACAGGGTCCTACGAGCAGTACTTC.

This rearrangement joins TRBV5-1 to TRBJ1-3, with D unresolved. The V gene lost 0 bases and the J gene lost 4 bases, with 17 bases spanning the gap. CDR3 size: 17 residues. Germline loops: CDR1 SGHRS, CDR2 YFSETQ. CDR3 in amino acids: CASSLGTGISTGNTIYF. CDR3 bases: TGCGCCAGCAGCTTGGGAACCGGGATTTCAACAGGAAACACCATATATTTT.

The genes are TRBV6-5 and TRBJ2-5, with D perhaps TRBD2 (7 bases). V was clipped by 11 bases and J by 4 bases, with 20 bases between them. Germline V gene lookup returns CDR1 MNHEY and CDR2 SVGAGI. This CDR3 is built from 14 residues. The CDR3 protein is CAAKGMGGRETQYF. The CDR3 nucleotides read TGTGCCGCAAAGGGGATGGGGGGGCGAGAGACCCAGTACTTC.

This clone was counted a single time. This rearrangement joins TRBV7-7 to TRBJ2-1; 9 bases fit TRBD1. The CDR3 covers 14 residues. In germline, CDR1 is SSHAT, CDR2 FNYEAQ (reference sequence). Trimming took 5 bases from V and 8 from J; bases not matched to a gene: 7. CDR3 coding DNA: TGTGCCAGCAGCGCCCGACAGGGGGACGATGAGCAGTTCTTC. This translates into CASSARQGDDEQFF.

The gene calls are TRBV6-6 and TRBJ1-1; no clear D. Germline CDR1 is MNHNY and CDR2 is SVGAGI (reference sequence). Trimming removed 5 bases from V and 10 bases from J, with 17 bases in between. The CDR3 consists of 13 residues. CDR3 nucleotides: TGTGCCAGCAGTCTCTCAAGTCCTGGGGTAGCTTTCTTT. This translates into CASSLSSPGVAFF.

This chain uses TRBV28 with TRBJ1-1; 7 bases fit TRBD1. V was clipped by 7 bases and J by 3 bases; unmatched bases: 8. Germline CDR1 MDHEN, CDR2 SYDVKM. The CDR3 spans 14 residues. CDR3: CASTQGGGYTEAFF. DNA of the CDR3: TGTGCCAGCACTCAGGGGGGTGGGTACACTGAAGCTTTCTTT.

The chain uses TRBV6-1 and TRBJ2-5; possibly TRBD1 or TRBD2 for D (6 bases each). Germline loops: CDR1 MNHNS, CDR2 SASEGT. The CDR3 covers 15 residues. With 4 bases removed from V and 2 bases from J, the gap between germline ends came to 14 bases. CDR3 region: CASSGRWGAQETQYF. Written as DNA, the CDR3 is TGTGCCAGCAGTGGACGGTGGGGGGCACAAGAGACCCAGTACTTC.